A selection of T cell receptor beta chains follows, all from one sample in a study of T cell responses to AZD1222 COVID-19 vaccine. Using immunoSEQ multiplex PCR, the repertoire was profiled, and TCRdb retains in-frame clones only, with some absent. The table includes 95,000 to 150,000 clones, more than 70% detected once. This sample comprised peripheral blood, obtained on day 0 of AZD1222 vaccination. The receptors here all came from an adult in good health. Each CDR3 is given with its conserved first and last residue. The D gene is left open where the match is weak. Clone size, where shown, is once, few, many, or a class for clones that have expanded.

J gene	D gene	clone size	V gene	CDR3 protein	CDR3 DNA
TRBJ1-5	.	.	TRBV19	CASSYSGINSNQPQHF	TGTGCCAGTAGTTACTCAGGGATTAATAGCAATCAGCCCCAGCATTTT
TRBJ1-2	TRBD1	.	TRBV5-1	CASREQGAVYGYTF	TGCGCCAGCAGGGAACAGGGGGCGGTCTATGGCTACACCTTC
TRBJ1-1	TRBD1	.	TRBV6-1	CASSGTGPAEAFF	TGTGCCAGCAGTGGGACAGGGCCGGCTGAAGCTTTCTTT
TRBJ2-1	.	.	TRBV7-9	CASSLGADNEQFF	TGTGCCAGCAGCTTAGGGGCCGACAATGAGCAGTTCTTC
TRBJ1-2	.	.	TRBV27	CASSLYRGVRYGYTF	TGTGCCAGCAGTTTATATAGGGGGGTGAGGTATGGCTACACCTTC
TRBJ2-2	.	.	TRBV5-1	CASSLDSFTGELFF	TGCGCCAGCAGCTTGGACAGCTTCACCGGGGAGCTGTTTTTT
TRBJ2-3	.	.	TRBV12-3/TRBV12-4	CASRASGATQYF	TGTGCCAGCAGAGCCTCGGGGGCCACGCAGTATTTT
TRBJ2-3	TRBD2	.	TRBV27	CASSLSLAGAVGGTDTQYF	TGTGCCAGCAGTTTATCTCTAGCGGGGGCCGTCGGCGGCACAGATACGCAGTATTTT
TRBJ2-1	.	.	TRBV7-9	CASSLDGPPGNEQFF	TGTGCCAGCAGCTTAGACGGGCCCCCCGGGAATGAGCAGTTCTTC
TRBJ1-1	.	.	TRBV12-3/TRBV12-4	CASSFRTEAFF	TGTGCCAGCAGTTTTCGTACTGAAGCTTTCTTT
TRBJ1-3	.	.	TRBV12-3/TRBV12-4	CASSLMGNTIYF	TGTGCCAGCAGTTTAATGGGAAACACCATATATTTT
TRBJ1-1	.	once	TRBV6-2/TRBV6-3	CASSSFNTEAFF	TGTGCCAGCAGTTCCTTTAACACTGAAGCTTTCTTT
TRBJ2-7	.	.	TRBV3-1/TRBV3-2	CASSPLGGEQYF	TGTGCCAGCAGCCCCCTGGGGGGCGAGCAGTACTTC
TRBJ1-2	.	.	TRBV27	CASSSAPTPYYGYTF	TGTGCCAGCAGTTCCGCCCCGACGCCCTACTATGGCTACACCTTC
TRBJ2-7	TRBD1	.	TRBV28	CASSSHPGQAPKQYF	TGTGCCAGCAGTTCCCACCCCGGACAGGCTCCAAAGCAGTACTTC
TRBJ2-2	TRBD1	few	TRBV28	CASRPADRLNTGELFF	TGTGCCAGCAGACCTGCGGACAGGTTGAACACCGGGGAGCTGTTTTTT
TRBJ1-2	.	.	TRBV7-3	CASSLEVRRDYTF	TGTGCCAGCAGCTTAGAGGTCCGCCGGGACTACACCTTC
TRBJ2-6	TRBD2	.	TRBV27	CASSFLGGRHLSGANVLTF	TGTGCCAGCAGTTTCCTCGGGGGGAGGCACCTCTCTGGGGCCAACGTCCTGACTTTC
TRBJ2-7	.	.	TRBV19	CASSRASDYEQYF	TGTGCCAGTAGTCGGGCTTCCGACTACGAGCAGTACTTC
TRBJ1-5	.	.	TRBV5-5	CASSWMLGPDQPQHF	TGTGCCAGCAGCTGGATGTTGGGTCCAGATCAGCCCCAGCATTTT
TRBJ2-7	TRBD2	.	TRBV4-3	CASSQDYGDYSYEQYF	TGCGCCAGCAGCCAAGACTACGGGGACTACTCCTACGAGCAGTACTTC
TRBJ2-7	.	.	TRBV18	CASSTSSYEQYF	TGTGCCAGCTCAACGAGCTCCTACGAGCAGTACTTC
TRBJ2-7	.	.	TRBV28	CASSFSVGGVYEQYF	TGTGCCAGCAGTTTTTCGGTGGGTGGGGTCTACGAGCAGTACTTC
TRBJ2-3	TRBD1	.	TRBV14	CASSLGQSTDTQYF	TGTGCCAGCAGCCTGGGACAGAGCACAGATACGCAGTATTTT
TRBJ1-6	.	once	TRBV12-5	CASGLGAGNNSPLHF	TGTGCTAGTGGTTTGGGAGCAGGCAATAATTCACCCCTCCACTTT
TRBJ1-4	.	.	TRBV27	CASSLRLNEKLFF	TGTGCCAGCAGTTTAAGGCTTAATGAAAAACTGTTTTTT
TRBJ2-1	.	.	TRBV5-8	CASSFRHEQFF	TGTGCCAGCAGCTTTCGACATGAGCAGTTCTTC
TRBJ2-5	TRBD2	.	TRBV4-3	CASSQDLAGAQETQYF	TGCGCCAGCAGCCAAGATCTAGCGGGGGCCCAAGAGACCCAGTACTTC
TRBJ2-3	.	once	TRBV28	CASTLPGTPRTDTQYF	TGTGCCAGCACTCTGCCCGGGACTCCTCGCACAGATACGCAGTATTTT
TRBJ1-5	.	.	TRBV6-2/TRBV6-3	CASSYGLGPQHF	TGTGCCAGCAGTTACGGCCTGGGGCCCCAGCATTTT
TRBJ2-1	TRBD1	once	TRBV6-4	CASSGGQSSYNEQFF	TGTGCCAGCAGTGGGGGACAGAGCTCCTACAATGAGCAGTTCTTC
TRBJ1-1	.	.	TRBV7-3	CASSLTENTEAFF	TGTGCCAGCAGCTTAACGGAGAACACTGAAGCTTTCTTT
TRBJ2-3	.	.	TRBV6-1	CASSEGPGVNTQYF	TGTGCCAGCAGTGAAGGGCCGGGCGTAAATACGCAGTATTTT
TRBJ2-7	TRBD1	.	TRBV27	CASSSTGTGDWEQYF	TGTGCCAGCAGTTCTACAGGGACAGGGGATTGGGAGCAGTACTTC
TRBJ1-4	.	.	TRBV19	CASSPYVNEKLFF	TGTGCCAGTAGTCCATATGTTAATGAAAAACTGTTTTTT
TRBJ2-1	TRBD2	.	TRBV7-6	CASSDRRTSGDIYEQFF	TGTGCCAGCAGTGACAGGCGGACTAGCGGGGATATCTATGAGCAGTTCTTC